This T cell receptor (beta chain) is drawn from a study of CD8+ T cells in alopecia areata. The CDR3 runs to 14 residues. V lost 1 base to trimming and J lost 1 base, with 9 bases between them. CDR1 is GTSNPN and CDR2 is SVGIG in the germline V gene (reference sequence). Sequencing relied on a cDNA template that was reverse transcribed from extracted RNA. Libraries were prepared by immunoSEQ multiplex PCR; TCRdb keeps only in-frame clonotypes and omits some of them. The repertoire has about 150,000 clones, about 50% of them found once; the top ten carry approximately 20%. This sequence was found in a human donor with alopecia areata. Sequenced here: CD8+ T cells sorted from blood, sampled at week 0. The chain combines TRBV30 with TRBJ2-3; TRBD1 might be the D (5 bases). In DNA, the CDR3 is TGTGCCTGGAGTGAGGGGTTGGGCACAGATACGCAGTATTTT. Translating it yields CAWSEGLGTDTQYF.